The 26 T cell receptor beta chains given below trace back to one sample, sequenced in a study of shared clonotypes between healthy human individuals (dated by TCRdb to the early 2020s). Library method: the immunoSEQ multiplex PCR assay. TCRdb took over this immuneACCESS table, retaining in-frame rearrangements with V and J assigned. Such tables are incomplete; in checked studies, under half of the missing clones stem from an unresolved V gene, and the remainder is unexplained. The sample table shows under 600,000 clones, and 90% to 96% are seen once. The ten most abundant clones make up about 0.06% of the sample. The sequenced sample consisted of naive CD4+ T cells sorted from blood. The cell subset or site label on this specimen signifies: CD45RA+ positively selected. All receptors come from a woman aged 25 to 39 in good health.

V is TRBV6-6 and J is TRBJ1-1, with D perhaps matching TRBD1 (5 bases). CDR1 and CDR2 from the germline V gene are MNHNY and SVGAGI (reference sequence). Trimming pared 4 bases from V and 3 bases from J, leaving 12 bases between. The CDR3 sequence is 14 residues long. In DNA form, the CDR3 reads TGTGCCAGCAGTTTCGGGGGACGAGACACTGAAGCTTTCTTT. Translation gives CASSFGGRDTEAFF.

This clone was observed once. This sample includes further DNA sequences coding for the same CDR3. The V and J genes are TRBV28 and TRBJ2-7, with D maybe TRBD2 (5 bases). The CDR3 totals 13 residues. Germline V gene data show CDR1 as MDHEN and CDR2 as SYDVKM. V was pared by 3 bases and J by 5 bases, with 11 bases between. The CDR3 DNA follows: TGTGCCAGCAGTTTCGGACTTTCCCACGAGCAGTACTTC. This codes for CASSFGLSHEQYF. The variable domain in full, completed from reference TRBV28 and TRBJ2-7, reads DVKVTQSSRYLVKRTGEKVFLECVQDMDHENMFWYRQDPGLGLRLIYFSYDVKMKEKGDIPEGYSVSREKKERFSLILESASTNQTSMYLCASSFGLSHEQYFGPGTRLTVT.

This chain joins TRBV10-3 and TRBJ2-7; D is unresolved. V was pared by 6 bases and J by 2 bases, with 14 bases between. This CDR3 contains 14 residues. From germline, CDR1 is ENHRY and CDR2 SYGVKD. The CDR3 nucleotides read TGTGCCATCAGGGGTGATGGGCGAGCCTACGAGCAGTACTTC. Its protein product is CAIRGDGRAYEQYF.

The rearrangement uses TRBV7-9 and TRBJ1-4; TRBD1 might be the D (6 bases). The V and J ends lost 1 base and 7 bases respectively, with 10 bases between them. Germline assignment: CDR1 SEHNR and CDR2 FQNEAQ (reference sequence). This CDR3 has 14 amino acids. CDR3 nucleotides: TGTGCCAGCAGCTTAGGAGGGGGTGGTGAAAAACTGTTTTTT. Protein sequence: CASSLGGGGEKLFF.

The rearrangement links TRBV19 to TRBJ1-2; D possibly corresponds to TRBD1 (5 bases). Germline V lookup: CDR1 LNHDA, CDR2 SQIVND (reference sequence). The V gene lost 6 bases and the J gene lost 3 bases, with 14 bases spanning the gap. The CDR3 totals 14 residues. The CDR3 nucleotides are TGTGCCAGTAGGCCCGGGGCACCGGACTATGGCTACACCTTC. Translating it yields CASRPGAPDYGYTF.

The V and J genes are TRBV7-2 and TRBJ2-2, with a tentative D call TRBD2 (5 bases). Germline CDR1 is SGHTA and CDR2 is FQGNSA. The CDR3 is made up of 13 amino acids. V was clipped by 8 bases and J by 6 bases, with 13 bases between them. The CDR3 DNA is TGTGCCAGCGGATTTAGAGCGGCCGGGGAGCTGTTTTTT. Translated: CASGFRAAGELFF.

The V call is TRBV5-1, the J call TRBJ2-3, with 10 bases that match TRBD2. Looked up from germline, CDR1 is SGHRS and CDR2 is YFSETQ. V shed 0 bases and J 6 bases; nucleotides not matched to a gene: 7. CDR3 length: 16 residues. DNA of the CDR3: TGCGCCAGCAGCTTGGCCCTACTAGCGGGACCGGATACGCAGTATTTT. As protein: CASSLALLAGPDTQYF.

The CDR3 sequence is CASSLSQGYEQYF. CDR3 bases: TGTGCCAGCAGCTTATCACAGGGGTACGAGCAGTACTTC. This chain connects TRBV11-2 to TRBJ2-7; 7 nucleotides agree with TRBD1. The CDR3 is made up of 13 amino acids. The V and J ends lost 2 bases and 4 bases, in that order; junction bases with no gene match: 2. Per the germline V gene, CDR1 is SGHAT and CDR2 is FQNNGV.

This clone was picked up one time. This rearrangement joins TRBV2 to TRBJ2-6; 9 nucleotides align to TRBD1. This CDR3 spans 18 amino acids. Germline V gives CDR1 SNHLY, CDR2 FYNNEI. J was trimmed by 2 bases and V by 6 bases; bases with no gene match: 11. The chain's CDR3 is CASSNRPGTGTGANVLTF. As DNA, the CDR3 is TGTGCCAGCAGCAACCGCCCCGGGACAGGGACTGGGGCCAACGTCCTGACTTTC.

V and J are TRBV4-1 and TRBJ2-7; possibly TRBD2 for D (5 bases). V lost 1 base and J lost 0, with 10 bases in between. The germline CDR1 and CDR2 sequences are MGHRA and YSYEKL. This CDR3 is 15 amino acids long. The CDR3 loop reads CASSQVGRSSYEQYF. The CDR3, as DNA: TGCGCCAGCAGCCAAGTAGGGAGAAGCTCCTACGAGCAGTACTTC.

The chain combines TRBV27 with TRBJ1-2, with D possibly being TRBD1 (5 bases). Germline V gene sequence: CDR1 MNHEY, CDR2 SMNVEV (reference sequence). Trimming shortened V by 6 bases and J by 4 bases, and 15 bases separated the two germline ends. The CDR3 spans 14 residues. CDR3 amino acids: CASSKIGGGYGYTF. Here the CDR3 DNA reads TGTGCCAGCAGCAAAATCGGGGGGGGCTATGGCTACACCTTC.

J is TRBJ2-5 and V is TRBV9; D is possibly TRBD2 (5 bases). The J call may not be correct, given that the DNA end is closer to TRBJ2-7. Germline lookup yields CDR1 SGDLS and CDR2 YYNGEE. The CDR3 loop spans 15 amino acids. Here the CDR3 reads CASSAEADPRYEQYF. In nucleotides, the CDR3 is TGTGCCAGCAGCGCCGAAGCGGACCCCCGATACGAGCAGTACTTC.

This clone occurred once. For the CDR3, the DNA is TGTGCCAGCAGTTTATCGGGACTAGCGGGTCGCAATGAGCAGTTCTTC. Amino acid sequence: CASSLSGLAGRNEQFF. This sequence joins TRBV27 and TRBJ2-1; 12 bases match TRBD2. V was pared by 0 bases and J by 6 bases, with 3 bases of the junction left unmatched. Germline V gives CDR1 MNHEY, CDR2 SMNVEV (reference sequence). CDR3 length: 16 residues.

This chain connects TRBV28 to TRBJ1-2; D unclear. From germline, CDR1 is MDHEN and CDR2 SYDVKM. This CDR3 comprises 13 residues. Trimming removed 6 bases at V and 4 bases at J, with 12 bases between. CDR3: CASRSQTFYGYTF. The CDR3 DNA is TGTGCCAGCAGGTCACAGACATTCTATGGCTACACCTTC.

The chain links TRBV11-2 to TRBJ2-7; D is perhaps TRBD2 (5 bases). V gave up 5 bases and J gave up 0 bases, with 17 bases separating them. The CDR3 loop spans 16 amino acids. Germline V gene data show CDR1 as SGHAT and CDR2 as FQNNGV. CDR3 DNA sequence: TGTGCCAGCAGCCCCTTCGCGGGCGTTAGCTCCTACGAGCAGTACTTC. Translated: CASSPFAGVSSYEQYF.

CDR3 nucleotides: TGTGCCAGCTCACCCTTGGGACAGGGCGGTGAAAAACTGTTTTTT. Residues: CASSPLGQGGEKLFF. This chain joins TRBV18 and TRBJ1-4, with 9 nucleotides matching TRBD1. The CDR3 is made up of 15 amino acids. Germline CDR1 reads KGHSH; CDR2 reads LQKENI. V lost 3 bases and J lost 7; bases outside the gene matches: 6. Based on the CDR3 plus reference TRBV18 and TRBJ1-4, the full variable domain is NAGVMQNPRHLVRRRGQEARLRCSPMKGHSHVYWYRQLPEEGLKFMVYLQKENIIDESGMPKERFSAEFPKEGPSILRIQQVVRGDSAAYFCASSPLGQGGEKLFFGSGTQLSVL.

The chain is built from TRBV5-6 and TRBJ2-3; TRBD1 agrees at 8 bases. The CDR3 contains 15 residues. Trimming removed 0 bases from V and 6 bases from J; junction bases left unmatched: 6. The V gene's germline CDR1 is SGHDT and CDR2 YYEEEE. The CDR3 DNA reads TGTGCCAGCAGCTTGGGGCAGGGGGCATGGGATACGCAGTATTTT. Its translation is CASSLGQGAWDTQYF.

The chain employs TRBV19 and TRBJ2-2, with TRBD2 matching 13 bases. In germline, CDR1 is LNHDA, CDR2 SQIVND (reference sequence). This CDR3 is built from 15 residues. V lost 8 bases to trimming and J lost 4 bases; unmatched junction nucleotides: 4. CDR3 bases: TGTGCCAGTTCGGGACTAGCGGGGTTCACCGGGGAGCTGTTTTTT. This codes for CASSGLAGFTGELFF.

The chain is built from TRBV2 and TRBJ1-1, with D unresolved. CDR3 size: 12 residues. Germline assignment: CDR1 SNHLY and CDR2 FYNNEI. V was pared by 8 bases and J by 0 bases, with 7 bases between. The CDR3 nucleotides read TGTGCCAGCGGTACGATGAACACTGAAGCTTTCTTT. Its translation is CASGTMNTEAFF.

A single count supports this clone. CDR3 nucleotide sequence: TGTGCCAGCCAACTAGCGGGTGATACGCAGTATTTT. Protein: CASQLAGDTQYF. The chain joins TRBV28 to TRBJ2-3; TRBD2 matches 9 bases. The CDR3 totals 12 residues. Germline values: CDR1 MDHEN, CDR2 SYDVKM. Trimming cost V 8 bases and J 6 bases; bases outside gene matches: 3. The full variable domain, with the rest looked up from reference TRBV28 and TRBJ2-3, is DVKVTQSSRYLVKRTGEKVFLECVQDMDHENMFWYRQDPGLGLRLIYFSYDVKMKEKGDIPEGYSVSREKKERFSLILESASTNQTSMYLCASQLAGDTQYFGPGTRLTVL.

V usage is TRBV7-8 and J usage is TRBJ2-1; 8 bases match TRBD2. From germline, CDR1 is SGHVS and CDR2 FQNEAQ. V gave up 2 bases and J gave up 2 bases; unmatched junction bases: 2. This CDR3 is 15 amino acids long. In DNA form, the CDR3 reads TGTGCCAGCAGCTTAAAGCGGGAGCCCTACAATGAGCAGTTCTTC. Residues: CASSLKREPYNEQFF.

The V gene is TRBV5-1, the J gene TRBJ1-3; D gene uncertain. Germline V CDR1 and CDR2: SGHRS, YFSETQ. V was trimmed by 2 bases and J by 0 bases, leaving 12 bases between them. The CDR3 sequence is 16 residues long. CDR3 protein: CASSFDQQSSGNTIYF. CDR3 nucleotide sequence: TGCGCCAGCAGCTTCGACCAACAGAGCTCTGGAAACACCATATATTTT.

This clone was seen only once. This chain uses TRBV21-1 with TRBJ2-3; whether TRBD1, the table's D call, matches the DNA was not checked. TRBV21-1 represents a pseudogene. CDR3 size: 15 residues. The CDR3 DNA sequence: TGTGCCAGCAACTCGGGACAGGGGTTAAGGGATACGCAGTATTTT. The encoded protein is CASNSGQGLRDTQYF.

This chain links TRBV2 with TRBJ2-7, with 9 bases that match TRBD1. V was pared by 5 bases and J by 4 bases, with 6 bases of the junction left unmatched. CDR1 and CDR2 from the germline V gene are SNHLY and FYNNEI. This CDR3 is 14 amino acids long. The CDR3 is CASSRWDRAYEQYF. In DNA form, the CDR3 reads TGTGCCAGCAGTCGATGGGACAGGGCTTACGAGCAGTACTTC.

This clone was seen once. The chain carries TRBV29-1 and TRBJ2-7; 13 bases are a match to TRBD2. CDR1 and CDR2 from the germline V gene are SQVTM and ANQGSEA. Germline trimming cut 4 bases from V and 4 bases from J; bases unmatched to any gene: 13. This CDR3 comprises 17 residues. The CDR3 region is CSVAVMWTSGRDYEQYF. The CDR3 nucleotides are TGCAGCGTTGCTGTGATGTGGACTAGCGGGAGAGATTACGAGCAGTACTTC.

The V gene is TRBV28, the J gene TRBJ1-1, with D possibly being TRBD1 (6 bases). This CDR3 comprises 15 residues. CDR1 MDHEN and CDR2 SYDVKM come from the germline V gene. V was cut by 3 bases and J by 6 bases, with 17 bases left in between. CDR3 sequence (DNA): TGTGCCAGCAGTTTGGAGCTCTTGGGGGGCGCTGAAGCTTTCTTT. It codes for CASSLELLGGAEAFF. Full variable domain (missing parts from reference TRBV28 and TRBJ1-1): DVKVTQSSRYLVKRTGEKVFLECVQDMDHENMFWYRQDPGLGLRLIYFSYDVKMKEKGDIPEGYSVSREKKERFSLILESASTNQTSMYLCASSLELLGGAEAFFGQGTRLTVV.